Listed here are 8 T cell receptor beta chains from one sample, sequenced in a study of T cells in Graves' hyperthyroidism and ophthalmopathy. Regions amplified from RNA transcripts were the TCR beta CDR3 regions. The HTBI primer set drove a first-round RT-PCR of the TCR CDR3. TCRdb re-called the multiplex PCR reads through MiXCR, storing one row per CDR3 protein. The data show 650,000 to 850,000 distinct CDR3 sequences, under 20% seen once. Sequenced material: blood. The receptors originated from a woman aged 45-60 years with Graves' hyperthyroidism that later progressed to Graves' ophthalmopathy.

This clonotype came up many times. The chain is built from TRBV19 and TRBJ1-5; 9 bases match TRBD1. Germline trimming cut 1 base from V and 4 bases from J; bases unmatched to any gene: 11. The CDR3 loop spans 18 amino acids. Germline V CDR1 and CDR2: LNHDA, SQIVND (reference sequence). CDR3 sequence: CASSIVPSTGGYNQPQHF. The CDR3 DNA follows: TGTGCCAGTAGTATAGTCCCGTCGACAGGGGGTTATAATCAGCCCCAGCATTTT.

This clonotype was observed at least ten times. The chain is built from TRBV7-9 and TRBJ1-1, with TRBD1 identical over 7 bases. This CDR3 region has 15 residues. CDR1 SEHNR and CDR2 FQNEAQ come from the germline V gene (reference sequence). The V segment lost 5 bases and the J segment 2 bases; nucleotides outside the gene matches: 8. CDR3 nucleotides: TGTGCCAGCAGCACCACTCGGGACAGCAACACTGAAGCTTTCTTT. It specifies CASSTTRDSNTEAFF. The whole variable domain, remainder taken from reference TRBV7-9 and TRBJ1-1, is DTGVSQNPRHKITKRGQNVTFRCDPISEHNRLYWYRQTLGQGPEFLTYFQNEAQLEKSRLLSDRFSAERPKGSFSTLEIQRTEQGDSAMYLCASSTTRDSNTEAFFGQGTRLTVV.

This clonotype was detected only a few times. The V call is TRBV29-1, the J call TRBJ1-2; weak D call: TRBD1 (5 bases). The CDR3 has 15 residues. V was cut by 6 bases and J by 4 bases, with 21 bases left in between. CDR1 and CDR2 from the germline V gene are SQVTM and ANQGSEA. In nucleotides, the CDR3 is TGCAGCGTAGAGTTAGGGGACCGAGAGTTCTATGGCTACACCTTC. This translates into CSVELGDREFYGYTF.

This clonotype was counted between two and nine times. The V call is TRBV11-2, the J call TRBJ1-5; possible D gene TRBD1, 5 bases. The CDR3 has 15 residues. Looked up from germline, CDR1 is SGHAT and CDR2 is FQNNGV. The V end was cut by 1 base, the J end by 7 bases, with 14 bases between. CDR3 sequence: CASSLGRTPLQPQHF. The CDR3 bases are TGTGCCAGCAGCTTAGGACGGACACCCCTGCAGCCCCAGCATTTT.

This clonotype was recorded at least ten times. This sequence joins TRBV2 and TRBJ1-1; D perhaps matches TRBD1 (5 bases). The V end lost 3 bases, the J end lost 1 base, and 9 bases lay between the germline ends. CDR1 and CDR2 from the germline V gene are SNHLY and FYNNEI. This CDR3 has 14 residues. The CDR3 nucleotides are TGTGCCAGCAGTGAGGGACCCAGGAACACTGAAGCTTTCTTT. Encoded protein: CASSEGPRNTEAFF.

This clonotype came up many times. This sequence joins TRBV20-1 and TRBJ1-1; a possible D gene is TRBD1 (5 bases). V shed 0 bases and J shed 5 bases, with 13 bases lying between them. The V gene's germline CDR1 is DFQATT and CDR2 SNEGSKA (reference sequence). The CDR3 is 14 residues long. The DNA for the CDR3 is TGCAGTGCTAGAGATGGGGGGTTAGGAACTGAAGCTTTCTTT. As protein: CSARDGGLGTEAFF.

This clonotype was seen many times. V and J are TRBV7-3 and TRBJ2-7; 7 nucleotides match TRBD2. J lost 6 bases, V lost 0 bases, and 5 bases had no gene match. Germline V gene data show CDR1 as SGHTA and CDR2 as FQGTGA. This CDR3 is built from 14 residues. CDR3 sequence (DNA): TGTGCCAGCAGCTTAACGAGGGAGGGTGGCGAGCAGTACTTC. Its translation is CASSLTREGGEQYF. The full variable domain, its missing parts supplied by reference TRBV7-3 and TRBJ2-7, is GAGVSQTPSNKVTEKGKYVELRCDPISGHTALYWYRQSLGQGPEFLIYFQGTGAADDSGLPNDRFFAVRPEGSVSTLKIQRTERGDSAVYLCASSLTREGGEQYFGPGTRLTVT.

The chain links TRBV6-1 to TRBJ2-1, with 7 bases aligning to TRBD1. The CDR3 runs 12 residues. The V gene's germline CDR1 is MNHNS and CDR2 SASEGT. The ends lost 5 bases at V and 9 bases at J; junction bases unmatched: 4. The CDR3 here is CASSRQGTEQFF. DNA of the CDR3: TGTGCCAGCAGTAGACAGGGAACTGAGCAGTTCTTC.